Listed below are T cell receptor beta chains from one sample, sequenced in a study of beta chain features in type 1 diabetes. Only in-frame clones appear in the TCRdb table, and some are missing; sequencing was by immunoSEQ multiplex PCR. Of under 200,000 clones listed, approximately 10% are singletons. Sequencing was performed on central memory CD4+ T cells from blood. All receptors come from a man aged 25 to 45 with type 1 diabetes. CDR3s include the opening cysteine and the closing phenylalanine or tryptophan.

V	CDR3
TRBV7-8	CASRAAGTIYEQYF
TRBV27	CASAPWASGNGEQFF
TRBV6-1	CASSEIPSTGRVLNIQYF
TRBV5-1	CASSAGGQGEGNQPQHF
TRBV30	CAWSPGPGTGDLYEQYF
TRBV7-9	CASSLDTNSGNTIYF
TRBV5-1	CASSWGGITAYNEQFF
TRBV5-1	CASRLANTGELFF
TRBV11-2	CASSFRGSGIRGVNEQFF
TRBV7-9	CASKGAGETQYF
TRBV10-3	CAISDSQGLNQPQHF
TRBV28	CASSLQSYEQYF
TRBV5-1	CASSLSFEQFF
TRBV30	CAWSTRPWRAFF
TRBV4-2	CASSPARGLPTDTQYF
TRBV4-2	CASSHAFGTSVYEQYF
TRBV7-2	CASSYTGFTDTQYF
TRBV11-2	CASSLGLAGVLQETQYF
TRBV19	CASSIEGYGYTF
TRBV28	CASMMSSYEQYF
TRBV2	CASSLQPGRDYGYTF
TRBV11-2	CASSPSGESRWWFF
TRBV6-1	CASTLYNEQFF
TRBV18	CASSPQVGLAGETQYF
TRBV29-1	CSVGGLAGGYEQYF
TRBV5-1	CASQDRATDTQYF
TRBV28	CASSSWGLSTDTQYF
TRBV23-1	CASSHRTGTKYTQHF
TRBV28	CASSRQGSGQGVKNIQYF
TRBV10-3	CAISPGQGDSYEQYF
TRBV5-1	CASSPLTSGSYEQYF
TRBV2	CASSVGTGTNTEAFF
TRBV19	CASESPSAHNEQFF
TRBV5-1	CASSAGTHGEDEQFF
TRBV7-2	CASSRTSTYEQYF
TRBV6-6	CASSGLEETQYF
TRBV30	CAWSVRGGTDTQYF
TRBV2	CASSEGATSGILYEQYF
TRBV5-4	CASSLDSDPGWELFF
TRBV7-9	CASSLMGQGSKNIQYF